Presented here are 20 T cell receptor beta chains from one specimen sequenced in a study of cytomegalovirus exposure and HLA in healthy donors. The PCR employed 60 Vbeta primers together with 13 Jbeta primers. Data came from immunoSEQ multiplex PCR; TCRdb stores just in-frame clones and leaves some out. This sample has 100,000 to 140,000 clones, with approximately 84% found just once. Source material: PBMCs. These receptors were taken from a man in his thirties or forties in good health and CMV-seronegative.

The chain couples TRBV15 to TRBJ2-7, with 9 bases that match TRBD1. This CDR3 is 19 amino acids long. V gave up 5 bases and J gave up 5 bases; unmatched junction bases: 22. Germline lookup yields CDR1 LNHNV and CDR2 YYDKDF (reference sequence). The CDR3 DNA reads as TGTGCCACCAGCGGGGGACAGGGAAGGACACAGGGCATGATGAACGAGCAGTACTTC. It is translated as CATSGGQGRTQGMMNEQYF.

The gene calls are TRBV6-5 and TRBJ2-7; D perhaps matches TRBD2 (7 bases). CDR3 size: 13 residues. Trimming cost V 10 bases and J 2 bases, with 15 bases left between them. Germline V CDR1 and CDR2: MNHEY, SVGAGI. CDR3 DNA sequence: TGTGCCAAGGCCCGGGGGGACACCTACGAGCAGTACTTC. Protein product: CAKARGDTYEQYF.

This chain joins TRBV5-1 and TRBJ2-5, with D possibly being TRBD1 (5 bases). This CDR3 spans 15 amino acids. The V end was cut by 2 bases, the J end by 0 bases, with 11 bases between. The germline V gene has CDR1 SGHRS and CDR2 YFSETQ. The CDR3 DNA follows: TGCGCCAGCAGCTTCACAGGTCAGAACCAAGAGACCCAGTACTTC. Translation gives CASSFTGQNQETQYF.

The chain links TRBV28 to TRBJ2-2; 7 bases line up with TRBD1. The CDR3 runs 15 residues. J was trimmed by 3 bases and V by 6 bases; bases with no gene match: 7. Germline CDR1 is MDHEN and CDR2 is SYDVKM. The CDR3 nucleotides are TGTGCCAGCAGAACACAGGGGACCTACACCGGGGAGCTGTTTTTT. Translation gives CASRTQGTYTGELFF. Full variable domain (remainder filled in from reference TRBV28 and TRBJ2-2): DVKVTQSSRYLVKRTGEKVFLECVQDMDHENMFWYRQDPGLGLRLIYFSYDVKMKEKGDIPEGYSVSREKKERFSLILESASTNQTSMYLCASRTQGTYTGELFFGEGSRLTVL.

The V call is TRBV5-1, the J call TRBJ2-7, with 7 bases identical to TRBD2. Unmatched junction bases numbered 7, after V lost 4 bases and J lost 3 bases. Per germline, CDR1 SGHRS and CDR2 YFSETQ. This CDR3 is built from 14 residues. CDR3: CASSATGGDYEQYF. In nucleotides, the CDR3 is TGCGCCAGCAGCGCAACGGGAGGTGACTACGAGCAGTACTTC.

The rearrangement links TRBV6-5 to TRBJ1-2; D uncertain. The CDR3 extends over 15 amino acids. Trimming took 0 bases from V and 3 from J, leaving 11 bases between them. Germline V gene data show CDR1 as MNHEY and CDR2 as SVGAGI. DNA of the CDR3: TGTGCCAGCAGTTACTCCAGAACCGGGGACTATGGCTACACCTTC. It yields the protein CASSYSRTGDYGYTF.

The rearrangement links TRBV7-2 to TRBJ2-1; TRBD2 matches 12 bases. Germline CDR1 and CDR2: SGHTA and FQGNSA. The CDR3 has 16 amino acids. Unmatched junction bases numbered 9, after V lost 5 bases and J lost 7 bases. This CDR3 is CASSPRLAGVGNEQFF. Here the CDR3 DNA reads TGTGCCAGCAGCCCCCGACTAGCGGGAGTAGGAAATGAGCAGTTCTTC.

The CDR3 sequence is CSVPTGYANEQFF. The CDR3 DNA sequence: TGCAGCGTCCCGACAGGGTATGCCAATGAGCAGTTCTTC. V is TRBV29-1 and J is TRBJ2-1, with 7 bases lining up with TRBD1. CDR1 SQVTM and CDR2 ANQGSEA come from the germline V gene. The V and J ends lost 6 bases and 6 bases, in that order; junction bases with no gene match: 8. The CDR3 is 13 residues long.

This clone was counted between two and nine times. The CDR3 loop reads CASTTGGNYEQYF. The CDR3 DNA reads TGTGCCAGCACCACAGGGGGAAACTACGAGCAGTACTTC. V usage is TRBV6-1 and J usage is TRBJ2-7; the match to TRBD1 covers 8 bases. V shed 7 bases, J shed 3 bases, and the junction held 5 bases outside the gene matches. This CDR3 comprises 13 residues. Per the germline V gene, CDR1 is MNHNS and CDR2 is SASEGT.

The sample holds one count of this clone. The genes are TRBV2 and TRBJ2-5; the D gene is possibly TRBD1 (6 bases). Trimming left V 2 bases short and J 14 bases short, with 15 bases between. Germline V gene sequence: CDR1 SNHLY, CDR2 FYNNEI. The length of the CDR3 is 12 residues. In DNA, the CDR3 is TGTGCCAGCAGTGAACAGGTTGGGACAACTTACTTC. This codes for CASSEQVGTTYF.

The chain is built from TRBV7-9 and TRBJ1-1; 7 bases are shared with TRBD1. The J segment lost 4 bases and the V segment lost 5 bases, leaving 7 bases of the junction unmatched. Germline-derived CDR1 and CDR2 are SEHNR and FQNEAQ (reference sequence). The CDR3 is 14 residues long. CDR3 bases: TGTGCCAGCAGCCCTAGACAGGGAGGCACTGAAGCTTTCTTT. Amino acids: CASSPRQGGTEAFF.

The J gene is TRBJ1-2, the V gene TRBV19; the D is unclear. The V and J ends lost 4 bases and 8 bases respectively, with 14 bases between them. Germline CDR1 reads LNHDA; CDR2 reads SQIVND (reference sequence). The CDR3 sequence is 13 residues long. CDR3 nucleotide sequence: TGTGCCAGTAGTACCGACCGGGTTGGCGGCTACACCTTC. Residues: CASSTDRVGGYTF.

This clone showed up just a few times. The gene calls are TRBV28 and TRBJ1-1; TRBD1 might be the D (5 bases). The V gene lost 3 bases and the J gene lost 5 bases, with 10 bases spanning the gap. Germline CDR1 MDHEN, CDR2 SYDVKM. The CDR3 consists of 13 residues. The CDR3 region has the DNA TGTGCCAGCAGTTTGGGGGGTTGGACTGAAGCTTTCTTT. As protein: CASSLGGWTEAFF.

This clone was observed a few times. The chain uses TRBV10-2 and TRBJ2-7; 7 bases map to TRBD1. Trimming removed 8 bases from V and 2 bases from J; junction bases left unmatched: 6. Germline CDR1 reads WSHSY; CDR2 reads SAAADI. This CDR3 has 13 amino acids. CDR3 sequence (DNA): TGCGCCAGCGCCCCGGGACAGACCTACGAGCAGTACTTC. The encoded protein is CASAPGQTYEQYF.

This chain joins TRBV4-1 and TRBJ2-7; tentatively, D is TRBD2 (5 bases). CDR3 length: 14 residues. Trimming cost V 9 bases and J 3 bases, with 18 bases left between them. CDR1 MGHRA and CDR2 YSYEKL come from the germline V gene. The CDR3 DNA is TGCGCCAGTAGTGCCCGGGAAGCTGGCTACGAGCAGTACTTC. This codes for CASSAREAGYEQYF.

The chain couples TRBV27 to TRBJ2-7; tentatively, D is TRBD1 (6 bases). Per germline, CDR1 MNHEY and CDR2 SMNVEV (reference sequence). The V and J ends lost 4 bases and 5 bases respectively, with 12 bases between them. The CDR3 covers 13 residues. This CDR3 is CASSSAGVDEQYF. CDR3 in DNA: TGTGCCAGCAGTTCGGCAGGGGTGGACGAGCAGTACTTC.

J is TRBJ2-1 and V is TRBV5-1; D is ambiguous. Germline V gene data show CDR1 as SGHRS and CDR2 as YFSETQ. CDR3 length: 12 amino acids. Trimming shortened V by 4 bases and J by 10 bases, and 12 bases separated the two germline ends. The CDR3 sequence: CASSAPGYEQFF. The CDR3 bases are TGCGCCAGCAGCGCACCCGGGTACGAGCAGTTCTTC.

This chain connects TRBV6-5 to TRBJ1-2; D uncertain. V lost 8 bases, J lost 2 bases, and 12 bases lay in between. The CDR3 length is 13 residues. CDR1 is MNHEY and CDR2 is SVGAGI in the germline V gene. This CDR3 reads CASGKAGNYGYTF. In DNA, the CDR3 is TGTGCCAGCGGTAAGGCGGGAAACTATGGCTACACCTTC.

The V gene is TRBV2, the J gene TRBJ1-6; the match to TRBD1 covers 9 bases. CDR1 and CDR2 from the germline V gene are SNHLY and FYNNEI. With 4 bases clipped from V and 7 bases from J, the junction kept 8 bases outside the gene matches. This CDR3 spans 16 amino acids. The chain's CDR3 is CASSGVGTGQNSPLHF. In nucleotides, the CDR3 is TGTGCCAGCAGTGGGGTGGGGACAGGGCAAAATTCACCCCTCCACTTT. Complete variable domain (other parts from reference TRBV2 and TRBJ1-6): EPEVTQTPSHQVTQMGQEVILRCVPISNHLYFYWYRQILGQKVEFLVSFYNNEISEKSEIFDDQFSVERPDGSNFTLKIRSTKLEDSAMYFCASSGVGTGQNSPLHFGNGTRLTVT.

V gene TRBV6-1 combines with J gene TRBJ1-1; 9 bases align to TRBD1. The J segment lost 0 bases and the V segment lost 4 bases, leaving 15 bases of the junction unmatched. This CDR3 spans 19 amino acids. The germline V gene encodes CDR1 MNHNS and CDR2 SASEGT. CDR3 coding DNA: TGTGCCAGCAGTGTACCCCCTGGGACAGGGTCACTCTTGAACACTGAAGCTTTCTTT. Protein: CASSVPPGTGSLLNTEAFF.